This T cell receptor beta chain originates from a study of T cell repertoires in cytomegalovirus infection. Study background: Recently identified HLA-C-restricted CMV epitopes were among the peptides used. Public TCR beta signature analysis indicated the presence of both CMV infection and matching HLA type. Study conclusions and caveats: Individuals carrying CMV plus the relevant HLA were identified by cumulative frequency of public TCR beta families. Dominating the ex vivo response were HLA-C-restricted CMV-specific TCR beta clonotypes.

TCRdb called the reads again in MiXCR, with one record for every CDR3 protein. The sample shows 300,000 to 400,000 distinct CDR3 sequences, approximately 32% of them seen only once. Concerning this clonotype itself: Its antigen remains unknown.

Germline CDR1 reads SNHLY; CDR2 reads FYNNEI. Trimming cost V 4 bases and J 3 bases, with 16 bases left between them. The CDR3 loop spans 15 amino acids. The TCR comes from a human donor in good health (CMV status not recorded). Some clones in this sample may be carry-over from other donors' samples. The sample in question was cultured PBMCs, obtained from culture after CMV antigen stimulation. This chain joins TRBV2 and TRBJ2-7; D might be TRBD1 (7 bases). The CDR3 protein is CASSVGGGSFYEQYF. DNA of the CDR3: TGTGCCAGCAGTGTTGGAGGGGGCAGCTTCTACGAGCAGTACTTC.